The entry below describes one T cell receptor (beta chain). Antigen: not known. Germline CDR1 is SEHNR and CDR2 is FQNEAQ (reference sequence). The CDR3 is 15 amino acids. The libraries of TRB cDNA were prepared using 5' RACE with UMI labels. TCRdb re-called the 5' RACE reads, yielding one record per CDR3 amino acid sequence without DNA. Seen in this sample are around 60,000 distinct CDR3 sequences; the ten most common clones hold approximately 0.8%. The sample belongs to a study of CXCR3-negative and CXCR3-positive naive CD8 T cells. Broader study findings: The study found that naive CXCR3-negative and CXCR3-positive cells shared TRBV-TRBJ usage, while memory cells differed. For CXCR3-positive naive cells, TRB CDR3s were more hydrophobic than those of CXCR3-negative naive cells.

Sequencing was performed on naive CXCR3+ CD8+ T cells from blood. The subset: CD45RO-CCR7+CD27+CD95- naive CD8+ T cells expressing CXCR3 (TNR3+). This chain connects TRBV7-9 to TRBJ1-2; TCRdb's D call, TRBD1, is unchecked because there is no DNA. The clonotype originates from a human donor in good health. Some clones in this sample may be carry-over from other donors' samples. CDR3 sequence reads: CASSEMDRTVHGYTF. The full variable domain, with the rest looked up from reference TRBV7-9 and TRBJ1-2, is DTGVSQNPRHKITKRGQNVTFRCDPISEHNRLYWYRQTLGQGPEFLTYFQNEAQLEKSRLLSDRFSAERPKGSFSTLEIQRTEQGDSAMYLCASSEMDRTVHGYTFGSGTRLTVV.